This TCR beta chain was documented in a study of PD-L1 blockade in urothelial cancer. Turning to the study itself: Starting around 2014, patients were given atezolizumab (1,200 mg intravenously every 3 weeks). Once treatment had started, blood was analyzed at 3 weeks (second dose) and again at 6 weeks.

Time point defined: pretreatment peripheral blood. Trimming at V came to 4 bases and at J to 2 bases, leaving 6 bases not matched to a gene. The germline V gene encodes CDR1 MNHNS and CDR2 SASEGT. The CDR3 is made up of 16 amino acids. This clone appeared a single time. Assay: immunoSEQ multiplex PCR; the TCRdb copy retains only in-frame clones and omits some. The data contain about 56,000 clones, about 85% of them singletons. The receptor comes from a man aged 65-85 years with urothelial cancer. This sequence joins TRBV6-1 and TRBJ2-3; 10 bases agree with TRBD2. The sample consisted of PBMCs, taken around atezolizumab (anti-PD-L1) treatment. The CDR3 region has the DNA TGTGCCAGCAGTGGCTGGACTAGCGGTTACACAGATACGCAGTATTTT. Translated, it gives CASSGWTSGYTDTQYF.